This TCR beta chain was profiled in a study of vaccination and CD4 T cells after COVID-19. Study at large: Stimulation of cells relied on overlapping spike peptides derived from SARS-CoV-2, HCoV-NL63, HCoV-OC43 and HCoV-229E.

Sequenced with the Oncomine TCR Beta short-read assay was DNA taken from cultured CD4+ T cells. TCRdb re-analysed the PCR reads in MiXCR, keeping a single row per CDR3 protein. The data hold about 14,000 distinct CDR3 sequences, with approximately 62% observed a single time. Regarding treatment: roughly nine-day PBMC culture with coronavirus spike peptide pools or control peptides (ViraFEST assay). With respect to this clonotype: Antigen specificity is unknown.

The V segment lost 4 bases and the J segment 4 bases; nucleotides outside the gene matches: 6. CDR1 ENHRY and CDR2 SYGVKD come from the germline V gene. This CDR3 has 15 residues. The sequenced sample consisted of CD4+ T cells from blood, cultured in vitro. The receptor's source is a human donor who had recovered from COVID-19. This sequence joins TRBV10-3 and TRBJ2-5; 10 bases are a match to TRBD2. CDR3 loop: CAISGLAGEGETQYF. In DNA form, the CDR3 reads TGTGCCATCAGTGGTCTAGCGGGAGAAGGAGAGACCCAGTACTTC.